Presented here are 13 T cell receptor beta chains from one specimen sequenced in a study of cytomegalovirus exposure and HLA in healthy donors. 60 Vbeta and 13 Jbeta primers were used in PCR. Some clones are missing from TCRdb's copy, which holds only in-frame ones; the method was immunoSEQ multiplex PCR. The table lists 85,000 to 130,000 clones, over 9.5% of them singletons. The sequenced material came from PBMCs. Every receptor here comes from a man aged 40-55 years in good health and CMV-seropositive.

V and J are TRBV11-2 and TRBJ1-2; no clear D. Germline CDR1 reads SGHAT; CDR2 reads FQNNGV. V was clipped by 2 bases and J by 3 bases, with 7 bases between them. The CDR3 has 13 residues. The CDR3 coding sequence is TGTGCCAGCAGCTTATGGGAGGACTATGGCTACACCTTC. It encodes CASSLWEDYGYTF.

There are a few counts of this clone. This chain joins TRBV28 and TRBJ2-2, with 7 nucleotides matching TRBD2. CDR1 and CDR2 from the germline V gene are MDHEN and SYDVKM. The CDR3 length is 16 residues. Losses at the gene ends were 3 bases for V and 3 bases for J; bases not matched to a gene: 7. The CDR3 DNA follows: TGTGCCAGCAGTTTCTTGGCGGGAGTAGACACCGGGGAGCTGTTTTTT. Translated: CASSFLAGVDTGELFF.

This clone has more than one count but fewer than ten. The V gene is TRBV7-3, the J gene TRBJ2-5; weak D call: TRBD1 (6 bases). Trimming removed 3 bases from V and 4 bases from J, with 12 bases in between. Germline V gives CDR1 SGHTA, CDR2 FQGTGA. The CDR3 contains 14 residues. The CDR3 reads CASSFRGTGETQYF. The CDR3 DNA reads TGTGCCAGCAGCTTCAGGGGAACGGGAGAGACCCAGTACTTC. Full variable domain (missing parts from reference TRBV7-3 and TRBJ2-5): GAGVSQTPSNKVTEKGKYVELRCDPISGHTALYWYRQSLGQGPEFLIYFQGTGAADDSGLPNDRFFAVRPEGSVSTLKIQRTERGDSAVYLCASSFRGTGETQYFGPGTRLLVL.

The rearrangement joins TRBV7-2 to TRBJ2-1; the match to TRBD1 covers 9 bases. This CDR3 is 15 amino acids long. The J segment lost 7 bases and the V segment lost 7 bases, leaving 11 bases of the junction unmatched. The germline V gene has CDR1 SGHTA and CDR2 FQGNSA. The chain's CDR3 is CASIENRGRPNEQFF. CDR3 in DNA: TGTGCCAGCATCGAGAACAGGGGGCGCCCAAATGAGCAGTTCTTC.

This chain links TRBV6-1 with TRBJ2-1; 7 bases line up with TRBD2. Trimming cost V 4 bases and J 3 bases; bases outside gene matches: 3. Germline values: CDR1 MNHNS, CDR2 SASEGT. The CDR3 totals 14 residues. CDR3 in amino acids: CASSGGGNYNEQFF. The CDR3 DNA sequence: TGTGCCAGCAGTGGGGGGGGGAACTACAATGAGCAGTTCTTC.

The chain carries TRBV28 and TRBJ2-7; no clear D. In germline, CDR1 is MDHEN, CDR2 SYDVKM. The V and J ends lost 6 bases and 0 bases respectively, with 3 bases between them. CDR3 size: 11 residues. This CDR3 is CASRSSYEQYF. CDR3 nucleotides: TGTGCCAGCAGGAGCTCCTACGAGCAGTACTTC.

This chain connects TRBV6-5 to TRBJ2-3; 15 nucleotides agree with TRBD2. The ends lost 6 bases at V and 6 bases at J; junction bases unmatched: 4. Germline values: CDR1 MNHEY, CDR2 SVGAGI. This CDR3 region has 15 residues. The CDR3 DNA sequence: TGTGCCAGCAGCATAGGGACTAGCGGGAGGGATACGCAGTATTTT. Its protein product is CASSIGTSGRDTQYF.

This clone showed up just a few times. J is TRBJ2-5 and V is TRBV5-6, with 7 positions matching TRBD2. The CDR3 extends over 13 amino acids. V trimming: 1 base; J trimming: 3 bases; junction bases outside the gene matches: 0. CDR1 is SGHDT, CDR2 YYEEEE, per germline. The CDR3 bases are TGTGCCAGCAGCTTGCGGGGGGAAGAGACCCAGTACTTC. This gives the protein CASSLRGEETQYF. Full variable domain (rest looked up from reference TRBV5-6 and TRBJ2-5): DAGVTQSPTHLIKTRGQQVTLRCSPKSGHDTVSWYQQALGQGPQFIFQYYEEEERQRGNFPDRFSGHQFPNYSSELNVNALLLGDSALYLCASSLRGEETQYFGPGTRLLVL.

The rearrangement joins TRBV5-6 to TRBJ1-5; D is unresolved. V was shortened by 1 base and J by 4 bases, with 15 bases between the two germline ends. The CDR3 sequence is 16 residues long. Germline V CDR1 and CDR2: SGHDT, YYEEEE. The CDR3 nucleotides read TGTGCCAGCAGCTTGTATGCCAGTCCCAGGAATCAGCCCCAGCATTTT. Its protein product is CASSLYASPRNQPQHF.

This clone came up a few times. This chain uses TRBV11-2 with TRBJ2-3; D uncertain. V was pared by 3 bases and J by 1 base, with 17 bases between. Germline CDR1 reads SGHAT; CDR2 reads FQNNGV. The length of the CDR3 is 17 residues. The CDR3 DNA reads TGTGCCAGCAGCTTTGAGTATTTTCTAGGAGGCACAGATACGCAGTATTTT. It codes for CASSFEYFLGGTDTQYF. The whole variable domain, filled in from reference TRBV11-2 and TRBJ2-3, reads EAGVAQSPRYKIIEKRQSVAFWCNPISGHATLYWYQQILGQGPKLLIQFQNNGVVDDSQLPKDRFSAERLKGVDSTLKIQPAKLEDSAVYLCASSFEYFLGGTDTQYFGPGTRLTVL.

The table lists this clone with a few counts. The chain recombines TRBV4-3 with TRBJ1-3; D unclear. The V end was cut by 0 bases, the J end by 0 bases, with 9 bases between. The CDR3 length is 16 residues. Germline V gene lookup returns CDR1 LGHNA and CDR2 YSLEER. The CDR3 spells CASSQDTGGSGNTIYF. The CDR3 nucleotides are TGCGCCAGCAGCCAAGATACGGGAGGCTCTGGAAACACCATATATTTT.

The gene calls are TRBV28 and TRBJ2-6, with unresolved D. Germline CDR1 MDHEN, CDR2 SYDVKM. V was pared by 10 bases and J by 6 bases, with 16 bases between. The CDR3 length is 14 residues. The CDR3 region has the DNA TGTGCCACCTCGAGACGACTCGCGGCCAACGTCCTGACTTTC. Protein product: CATSRRLAANVLTF.

V gene TRBV11-3 combines with J gene TRBJ1-1, with 10 positions matching TRBD1. With V trimmed by 5 bases and J by 7 bases, 4 bases remained unmatched. CDR3 length: 13 amino acids. Germline lookup yields CDR1 SGHNT and CDR2 YENEEA. CDR3 in amino acids: CASSLGQGGEAFF. The CDR3 coding sequence is TGTGCCAGCAGCCTCGGACAGGGGGGTGAAGCTTTCTTT.